These T cell receptor beta chains were read from a single sample in a study of T cell responses to AZD1222 COVID-19 vaccine. Method: immunoSEQ multiplex PCR; TCRdb's copy keeps in-frame clones and lacks some. The table lists roughly 97,000 clones, over 70% of them singletons. This specimen consisted of peripheral blood, obtained on day 0 of AZD1222 vaccination. The receptor source for this set is an adult in good health. CDR3s include the opening cysteine and the closing phenylalanine or tryptophan. The D gene is left open where the match is weak. For some rows the clone size is stated as once, few or many, or as a class when expanded; others skip it.

j_call clone_size d_call cdr3_length v_call cdr3_aa cdr3_nt
TRBJ2-7 - - 17 TRBV5-4 CASRPSSNGGQWDEQYF TGTGCCAGCAGGCCTAGTTCGAACGGTGGCCAATGGGACGAGCAGTACTTC
TRBJ1-4 - TRBD1 14 TRBV9 CASHWGQVREKLFF TGTGCCAGTCACTGGGGACAGGTTAGGGAAAAACTGTTTTTT
TRBJ2-3 - TRBD2 16 TRBV6-1 CASSEAIAGGPDTQYF TGTGCCAGCAGTGAAGCGATAGCGGGAGGCCCCGATACGCAGTATTTT
TRBJ2-3 - - 13 TRBV3-1/TRBV3-2 CASSQDRGDTQYF TGTGCCAGCAGCCAAGATCGAGGGGATACGCAGTATTTT
TRBJ2-1 - TRBD2 13 TRBV5-1 CASSSGGYNEQFF TGCGCCAGCAGCAGCGGGGGCTACAATGAGCAGTTCTTC
TRBJ1-6 - - 14 TRBV28 CASIIRQLGSPLHF TGTGCCAGCATTATTAGACAGCTTGGTTCACCCCTCCACTTT
TRBJ1-2 - - 11 TRBV6-5 CASTLGYGYTF TGTGCCAGCACCTTAGGGTATGGCTACACCTTC
TRBJ1-3 - TRBD1 15 TRBV27 CASRDRGSSGNTIYF TGTGCCAGCCGGGACAGGGGGAGCTCTGGAAACACCATATATTTT
TRBJ1-4 - - 16 TRBV6-5 CASSYTLTATNEKLFF TGTGCCAGCAGTTACACTCTAACTGCAACTAATGAAAAACTGTTTTTT
TRBJ1-5 - - 16 TRBV28 CASSFRGPPSNQPQHF TGTGCCAGCAGTTTTCGGGGCCCACCTAGCAATCAGCCCCAGCATTTT
TRBJ1-1 once - 16 TRBV18 CASSPTRQARDTEAFF TGTGCCAGCTCACCTACAAGACAGGCGAGGGACACTGAAGCTTTCTTT
TRBJ1-1 - TRBD1 15 TRBV9 CASSAQQGGDTEAFF TGTGCCAGCAGCGCCCAACAGGGGGGGGACACTGAAGCTTTCTTT
TRBJ1-5 - - 15 TRBV5-6 CASSLGGGNNQPQHF TGTGCCAGCAGCTTGGGTGGGGGTAACAATCAGCCCCAGCATTTT
TRBJ2-3 - - 16 TRBV10-2 CASSRGTGSSTDTQYF TGCGCCAGCTCCCGTGGTACGGGGAGTAGCACAGATACGCAGTATTTT
TRBJ1-1 - - 13 TRBV6-5 CASSKQVNTEAFF TGTGCCAGCAGTAAACAGGTGAACACTGAAGCTTTCTTT